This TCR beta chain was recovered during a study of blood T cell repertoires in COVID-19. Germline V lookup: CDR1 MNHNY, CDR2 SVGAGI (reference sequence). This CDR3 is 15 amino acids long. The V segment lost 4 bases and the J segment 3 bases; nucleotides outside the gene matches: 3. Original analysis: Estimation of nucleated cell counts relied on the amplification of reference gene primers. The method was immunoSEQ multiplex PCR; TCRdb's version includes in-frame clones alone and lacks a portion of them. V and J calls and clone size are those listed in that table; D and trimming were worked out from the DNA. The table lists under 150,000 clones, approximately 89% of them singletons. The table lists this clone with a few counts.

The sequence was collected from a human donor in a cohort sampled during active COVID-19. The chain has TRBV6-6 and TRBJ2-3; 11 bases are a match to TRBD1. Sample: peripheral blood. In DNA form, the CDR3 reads TGTGCCAGCAGTTCGGGACAGGGGGAAACAGATACGCAGTATTTT. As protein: CASSSGQGETDTQYF.